The present T cell receptor (beta chain) was sequenced within a study of read filtering for tumor transcriptome and immune sequencing. About the research overall: RNA-seq yielded only roughly 85 to 1,400 TCR reads, IR-seq about 3.5 to 10.27 million. The study, taken as a whole, reports: IR-seq and RNA-seq agreed better without single-read clonotypes. Compared with RNA-seq, IR-seq gave much higher clonotype depth and reliability. The CD138-negative fraction was mixed bone marrow immune cells, not pure T cells.

Molecular barcoded adaptors covering alpha/delta and beta/gamma chains were used on about 0.4 ug RNA. One entry per CDR3 protein results from TCRdb running MiXCR on the reads. The repertoire holds 43,000 or so distinct CDR3 sequences, with about an eighth as singletons. V was shortened by 3 bases and J by 9 bases, with 12 bases between the two germline ends. This CDR3 region has 13 residues. In germline, CDR1 is SEHNR, CDR2 FQNEAQ (reference sequence). This clonotype was observed many times. Its antigen is not identified. J is TRBJ2-4 and V is TRBV7-9; D call uncertain. This sequence was found in a donor at least 40 years old with multiple myeloma. The material sequenced was a population of CD138-negative cells sorted from bone marrow. CDR3 sequence: CASSFIVNGIQYF. In nucleotides, the CDR3 is TGTGCCAGCAGCTTTATAGTTAACGGCATTCAGTACTTC.